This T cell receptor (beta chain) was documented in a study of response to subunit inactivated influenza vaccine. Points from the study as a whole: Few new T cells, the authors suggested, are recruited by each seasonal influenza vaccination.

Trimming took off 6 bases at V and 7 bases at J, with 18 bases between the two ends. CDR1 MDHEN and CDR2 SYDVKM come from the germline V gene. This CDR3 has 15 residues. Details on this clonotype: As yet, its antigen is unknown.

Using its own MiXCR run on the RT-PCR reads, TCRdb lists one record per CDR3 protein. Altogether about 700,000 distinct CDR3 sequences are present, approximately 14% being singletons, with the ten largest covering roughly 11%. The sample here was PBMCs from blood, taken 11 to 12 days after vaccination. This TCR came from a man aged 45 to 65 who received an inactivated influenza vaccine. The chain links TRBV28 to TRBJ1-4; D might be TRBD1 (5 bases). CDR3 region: CASRPRREGTEKLFF. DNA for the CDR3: TGTGCCAGCAGACCCCGGCGGGAAGGGACTGAAAAACTGTTTTTT.